What follows is one T cell receptor beta chain and its context. This CDR3 comprises 16 residues. CDR1 and CDR2 (germline): SGDLS, YYNGEE. Trimming cost V 0 bases and J 6 bases; bases outside gene matches: 9. The source of the sample is a study of T cell responses to AZD1222 COVID-19 vaccine. Generated by immunoSEQ multiplex PCR, the TCRdb table keeps only in-frame clones and is missing some. The sample lists 140,000 or so clones; around nine tenths were seen once. The clonotype comes from an adult who received the AZD1222 COVID-19 vaccine. Specimen: peripheral blood, collected 28 days after the second AZD1222 dose. The chain has TRBV9 and TRBJ2-1, with TRBD2 identical over 7 bases. CDR3 nucleotide sequence: TGTGCCAGCAGCGTAGCTCGGGGGGATTTCGGCAATGAGCAGTTCTTC. Translation gives CASSVARGDFGNEQFF.